A selection of T cell receptor beta chains follows, all from one sample in a study of T cell responses to AZD1222 COVID-19 vaccine. Only in-frame clones appear in the TCRdb table, and some are missing; sequencing was by immunoSEQ multiplex PCR. The profile shows about 120,000 clones, around 88% of them singletons. The input for sequencing was peripheral blood, taken on day 0 of AZD1222 vaccination. The receptors were gathered from an adult in good health. CDR3s include the opening cysteine and the closing phenylalanine or tryptophan. Clone size is not always given. Where it is, it says once, few, many or a class for expanded clones.

size: .
V: TRBV6-5
CDR3: CASQSFYGYTF

size: .
V: TRBV9
CDR3: CASSALPGTDSSSGNTIYF

size: once
V: TRBV20-1
CDR3: CSARPYNEQFF

size: .
V: TRBV19
CDR3: CASSAQGLAGTDTQYF

size: .
V: TRBV19
CDR3: CASSILGGRRNYGYTF

size: .
V: TRBV5-6
CDR3: CASTGISATDTQYF

size: .
V: TRBV6-5
CDR3: CASSFTIGNQPQHF

size: .
V: TRBV9
CDR3: CASSVQLRNSPLHF

size: .
V: TRBV5-1
CDR3: CASSLYESGGYTF

size: .
V: TRBV18
CDR3: CASSPNFQGGGKLFF

size: .
V: TRBV7-7
CDR3: CASSLDGAFPYEQYF

size: .
V: TRBV10-2
CDR3: CASSEARGSTEAFF

size: .
V: TRBV28
CDR3: CASSSEGPYTEAFF

size: .
V: TRBV28
CDR3: CASIRLRGSYEQYF

size: .
V: TRBV6-5
CDR3: CAIIRDYQSSYEQYF

size: .
V: TRBV10-3
CDR3: CAISGWDGGVYGYTF

size: .
V: TRBV11-1
CDR3: CASSLGQTTYEQYF

size: once
V: TRBV6-5
CDR3: CASSYLDPTYQPQHF

size: .
V: TRBV7-2
CDR3: CASSRDELSGNTIYF

size: .
V: TRBV5-1
CDR3: CASSLRGGSGRGDTQYF

size: .
V: TRBV7-2
CDR3: CASSLGVPGLVGEQYF

size: .
V: TRBV6-2/TRBV6-3
CDR3: CASSYHGNTEAFF

size: few
V: TRBV5-5
CDR3: CASSLVGDYGYTF

size: once
V: TRBV7-2
CDR3: CASSLGWGANYGYTF

size: once
V: TRBV15
CDR3: CATSRDRFSYEQYF

size: .
V: TRBV18
CDR3: CASSPPGQGAYEQYF

size: .
V: TRBV7-3
CDR3: CASSLLGPPGDTGELFF

size: .
V: TRBV12-5
CDR3: CASGLGTSFFF

size: .
V: TRBV25-1
CDR3: CASSDGGAYGYTF

size: .
V: TRBV5-1
CDR3: CASSYRDPSTDTQYF

size: .
V: TRBV5-1
CDR3: CASSPPRLTGYNEQFF

size: .
V: TRBV19
CDR3: CASRGSGYTF

size: .
V: TRBV7-3
CDR3: CASSLIGTGNTEAFF

size: .
V: TRBV10-3
CDR3: CAISSTGDGQPQHF

size: .
V: TRBV5-1
CDR3: CASSLPHYEQYF

size: .
V: TRBV19
CDR3: CASSTGQGARQPQHF

size: once
V: TRBV21-1
CDR3: CASSKNGFRQFGNTIYF

size: once
V: TRBV7-2
CDR3: CASSFRQTSGGSSYEQYF

size: .
V: TRBV19
CDR3: CASSTGGGPYEQYF

size: .
V: TRBV18
CDR3: CASSPVTGTDYGYTF

size: .
V: TRBV5-1
CDR3: CASSLAGGSYEQYF

size: .
V: TRBV6-5
CDR3: CASISGQGFEKLFF

size: .
V: TRBV9
CDR3: CASSPPGTIHPLHF

size: .
V: TRBV7-9
CDR3: CASSSFQAATDTQYF

size: .
V: TRBV11-3
CDR3: CALLRNSKLLYEQYF

size: .
V: TRBV6-4
CDR3: CASSSGGTDTQYF

size: once
V: TRBV5-1
CDR3: CASSAIQGAYGYTF

size: .
V: TRBV5-4
CDR3: CASSEGLRLSGDTQYF

size: .
V: TRBV20-1
CDR3: CSAMGDYGYTF

size: .
V: TRBV19
CDR3: CASTPRGEQGGTQYF

size: .
V: TRBV5-6
CDR3: CASSFDVTYEQYF

size: .
V: TRBV5-1
CDR3: CASSFAGVFGNEQFF

size: .
V: TRBV5-6
CDR3: CASSKHGGHVVELFF

size: .
V: TRBV6-5
CDR3: CASRRTGSSYEQYF

size: .
V: TRBV28
CDR3: CASSFGLAGSTDTQYF

size: .
V: TRBV27
CDR3: CASSSYKGVLAGELDTQYF